This T cell receptor beta chain was captured by sequencing in a study of blood T cell repertoires in COVID-19. How the authors handled the data: Amplification of reference gene primers was used by the study to estimate nucleated cell counts. TCRdb's table, derived via immunoSEQ multiplex PCR, lists solely in-frame clones and lacks some. For V, J and clone size, that table is used; D and trimming come from the DNA. This table has over 95,000 clones, 84% appearing once. This clone was counted only a few times. This receptor was taken from a man aged 65 to 79 with active or convalescent COVID-19. Input material: peripheral blood.

The CDR3 is CASSQPWRGPLKMTLHF. CDR3 DNA: TGTGCCAGCAGCCAACCCTGGCGGGGCCCGCTTAAGATGACCCTCCACTTT. The chain uses TRBV3-1 (or the pseudogene TRBV3-2) and TRBJ1-6; tentatively, D is TRBD1 (5 bases). This CDR3 spans 17 amino acids. V lost 2 bases, J lost 14 bases, and 25 bases lay in between. Germline lookup yields CDR1 LGHDT and CDR2 YNNKEL (reference sequence).